The source of this T cell receptor (beta chain) is a study of T cells in Graves' hyperthyroidism and ophthalmopathy. Whole-study findings and limits: Most clonotypes expanded in thyroid above 0.001 were likewise present in blood. The model forecast ophthalmopathy, anticipating it by a median about six months before onset.

This clonotype was recorded many times. The antigen is undetermined. This CDR3 region has 14 residues. V trimming: 5 bases; J trimming: 4 bases; junction bases outside the gene matches: 7. Subjects with ophthalmopathy showed a Clinical Activity Score no lower than 3, a NOSPECS grade no lower than 4, and a duration shorter than 3 months. On the basis of clinical symptoms, serum thyroxine and TRAb, thyroid ultrasound and orbital computed tomography, diagnoses were made. TCR beta CDR3 sequences were amplified from RNA transcripts. Initially, a first-round RT-PCR of the TCR CDR3 employed the HTBI primer set. TCRdb ran MiXCR on the multiplex PCR reads and lists one entry per CDR3 protein. The table shows 600,000 to 700,000 distinct CDR3 sequences, with about 15% occurring only once.

The sequenced sample consisted of blood. The genes are TRBV12-3 or TRBV12-4 and TRBJ1-1, with 7 bases aligning to TRBD1. The TCR comes from a woman aged 40 to 50 with Graves' ophthalmopathy. The CDR3 sequence is CASSRQGVFTEAFF. For the CDR3, the DNA is TGTGCCAGCAGTCGCCAGGGGGTTTTCACTGAAGCTTTCTTT.